The sequence of this TCR beta chain was determined in a study of cytomegalovirus exposure and HLA in healthy donors. Study in general: Both the 120 validation repertoires and the 550 to 750 first-cohort repertoires used the same platform, as reported by a later analysis.

This CDR3 is 18 amino acids long. J was trimmed by 2 bases and V by 3 bases; bases with no gene match: 8. CDR1 and CDR2 (germline): MRHNA, SNTAGT. TCRdb's table, derived via immunoSEQ multiplex PCR, lists solely in-frame clones and lacks some. Of approximately 160,000 clones in the sample, 84% are singletons; the top ten hold approximately 10%. Study outcomes and limitations: First-cohort TCR clusters were later found to tend to co-occur in the roughly 120 validation repertoires. Associated with cytomegalovirus, according to the listing, were 150 to 200 TCR beta chains.

On this clone: Its antigen is still unknown.

Sequencing was performed on PBMCs. The chain employs TRBV6-4 and TRBJ2-6; 9 nucleotides match TRBD1. This clonotype was obtained from a man aged 25-45 years in good health and CMV-seropositive. The CDR3 sequence: CASSEPRDRVPGANVLTF. The CDR3 DNA follows: TGTGCCAGCAGTGAACCACGGGACAGGGTACCTGGGGCCAACGTCCTGACTTTC.